Listed below are T cell receptor beta chains from one sample, sequenced in a study of sequential checkpoint blockade in melanoma. TCRdb's table, derived via immunoSEQ multiplex PCR, lists solely in-frame clones and lacks some. Of about 20,000 clones in the sample, around 77% were seen once. The input for sequencing was CD8+ T cells sorted from blood (inferred from file names), taken from a patient given nivolumab and ipilimumab in sequence. The receptors originated from a human donor with melanoma. Each CDR3 is given with its conserved first and last residue. Fields, in order: clone size, V gene, D gene, J gene, CDR3 protein, CDR3 DNA. A D gene is named only where the DNA matches it firmly. A clone size is listed for some rows: how often the clone was seen (once, few, many), or a class if it is expanded.

size: few; V: TRBV27; D: .; J: TRBJ1-5; CDR3: CASSPGSGSNQPQHF; DNA: TGTGCCAGCAGTCCCGGGAGTGGGAGCAATCAGCCCCAGCATTTT
size: .; V: TRBV5-4; D: TRBD2; J: TRBJ2-1; CDR3: CASRPSGASSYNEQFF; DNA: TGTGCCAGCAGACCGAGCGGGGCAAGCTCCTACAATGAGCAGTTCTTC
size: .; V: TRBV15; D: TRBD1; J: TRBJ1-4; CDR3: CATSRGQGSNEKLFF; DNA: TGTGCCACCAGCAGAGGACAGGGAAGCAATGAAAAACTGTTTTTT
size: .; V: TRBV15; D: .; J: TRBJ2-1; CDR3: CATSNGGPNNEQFF; DNA: TGTGCCACCAGCAACGGGGGGCCTAACAATGAGCAGTTCTTC
size: .; V: TRBV28; D: .; J: TRBJ1-1; CDR3: CASSLGHNTEAFF; DNA: TGTGCCAGCAGTTTAGGGCATAACACTGAAGCTTTCTTT
size: .; V: TRBV9; D: .; J: TRBJ2-7; CDR3: CASSLSSKRQPYEQYF; DNA: TGTGCCAGCAGCCTCTCTTCGAAGAGACAGCCTTACGAGCAGTACTTC
size: .; V: TRBV30; D: .; J: TRBJ1-1; CDR3: CAWSVDQGAEAFF; DNA: TGTGCCTGGAGCGTCGATCAGGGCGCTGAAGCTTTCTTT
size: .; V: TRBV9; D: .; J: TRBJ1-1; CDR3: CASSEGGLNTEAFF; DNA: TGTGCCAGCAGCGAAGGGGGTCTTAACACTGAAGCTTTCTTT
size: .; V: TRBV7-9; D: .; J: TRBJ1-3; CDR3: CASSLALTVAGNTIYF; DNA: TGTGCCAGCAGCTTAGCGCTGACAGTAGCTGGAAACACCATATATTTT
size: .; V: TRBV15; D: TRBD2; J: TRBJ2-7; CDR3: CATSMGLAGVHEQYF; DNA: TGTGCCACCAGCATGGGACTAGCGGGGGTCCACGAGCAGTACTTC
size: few; V: TRBV2; D: .; J: TRBJ1-5; CDR3: CASSVKGEGQPQHF; DNA: TGTGCCAGCAGTGTAAAGGGGGAGGGTCAGCCCCAGCATTTT
size: .; V: TRBV11-2; D: .; J: TRBJ1-1; CDR3: CASSLGQATEAFF; DNA: TGTGCCAGCAGCTTAGGCCAGGCCACTGAAGCTTTCTTT
size: .; V: TRBV5-1; D: TRBD1; J: TRBJ1-1; CDR3: CASSPGQGLGTEAFF; DNA: TGCGCCAGCAGCCCCGGACAGGGCCTAGGTACTGAAGCTTTCTTT
size: once; V: TRBV7-9; D: TRBD2; J: TRBJ2-7; CDR3: CASSSGGRAFEQYF; DNA: TGTGCCAGCAGCTCGGGCGGGAGGGCCTTCGAGCAGTACTTC
size: .; V: TRBV7-9; D: TRBD1; J: TRBJ1-1; CDR3: CASSPTRQGLRTEAFF; DNA: TGTGCCAGCAGCCCCACCCGACAGGGGTTGAGGACTGAAGCTTTCTTT
size: large; V: TRBV18; D: TRBD1; J: TRBJ2-1; CDR3: CASSMTGYYNEQFF; DNA: TGTGCCAGCTCAATGACAGGGTATTACAATGAGCAGTTCTTC
size: .; V: TRBV11-2; D: .; J: TRBJ1-1; CDR3: CASSLVGVNTEAFF; DNA: TGTGCCAGCAGCTTAGTAGGGGTGAACACTGAAGCTTTCTTT
size: .; V: TRBV5-6; D: .; J: TRBJ1-1; CDR3: CASSLAGSKARNTEAFF; DNA: TGTGCCAGCAGCTTGGCCGGGAGCAAAGCAAGGAACACTGAAGCTTTCTTT
size: .; V: TRBV2; D: .; J: TRBJ2-7; CDR3: CASKLPGAAYEQYF; DNA: TGTGCCAGCAAACTTCCGGGAGCCGCCTACGAGCAGTACTTC
size: many; V: TRBV11-1; D: .; J: TRBJ2-7; CDR3: CASSLRTPRSYEQYF; DNA: TGTGCCAGCAGCTTGAGGACTCCCCGCTCCTACGAGCAGTACTTC
size: .; V: TRBV19; D: .; J: TRBJ2-1; CDR3: CASSIDEREQFF; DNA: TGTGCCAGTAGTATAGACGAGAGGGAGCAGTTCTTC
size: .; V: TRBV27; D: TRBD2; J: TRBJ2-7; CDR3: CASSLTGLAGGEQYF; DNA: TGTGCCAGCAGTTTAACCGGGCTAGCGGGAGGCGAGCAGTACTTC
size: few; V: TRBV5-4; D: TRBD1; J: TRBJ1-2; CDR3: CASSFPGQGFDGYGYTF; DNA: TGTGCCAGCAGCTTTCCGGGACAGGGGTTTGACGGCTATGGCTACACCTTC
size: .; V: TRBV29-1; D: .; J: TRBJ1-2; CDR3: CSVEGGAFDYGYTF; DNA: TGCAGCGTTGAGGGGGGGGCTTTCGACTATGGCTACACCTTC
size: .; V: TRBV6-1; D: .; J: TRBJ1-2; CDR3: CASSEAELSNYGYTF; DNA: TGTGCCAGCAGTGAAGCGGAGCTTTCTAACTATGGCTACACCTTC
size: few; V: TRBV14; D: .; J: TRBJ2-1; CDR3: CASSQDSAEYNEQFF; DNA: TGTGCCAGCAGCCAAGACTCCGCCGAGTACAATGAGCAGTTCTTC
size: once; V: TRBV28; D: .; J: TRBJ1-5; CDR3: CASSFRRVDQPQHF; DNA: TGTGCCAGCAGTTTCCGCAGGGTTGACCAGCCCCAGCATTTT
size: .; V: TRBV11-2; D: .; J: TRBJ2-5; CDR3: CASSWGLAEETQYF; DNA: TGTGCCAGCAGCTGGGGGCTAGCGGAAGAGACCCAGTACTTC
size: .; V: TRBV4-1; D: .; J: TRBJ1-1; CDR3: CASSQGGRNTEAFF; DNA: TGCGCCAGCAGCCAAGGGGGCAGGAACACTGAAGCTTTCTTT
size: once; V: TRBV5-1; D: TRBD1; J: TRBJ2-2; CDR3: CASTWDSSTGELFF; DNA: TGCGCCAGCACCTGGGACAGCTCCACCGGGGAGCTGTTTTTT
size: .; V: TRBV27; D: .; J: TRBJ2-7; CDR3: CASTDLQRYEQYF; DNA: TGTGCCAGCACCGACTTGCAACGCTACGAGCAGTACTTC
size: once; V: TRBV4-2; D: .; J: TRBJ1-2; CDR3: CASSQEKAGNYGYTF; DNA: TGTGCCAGCAGCCAAGAGAAGGCAGGGAACTATGGCTACACCTTC
size: .; V: TRBV30; D: .; J: TRBJ2-7; CDR3: CAWNGRREQYF; DNA: TGTGCCTGGAATGGTAGGCGGGAGCAGTACTTC
size: .; V: TRBV9; D: .; J: TRBJ1-4; CDR3: CASSVGGATNEKLFF; DNA: TGTGCCAGCAGCGTAGGGGGGGCAACTAATGAAAAACTGTTTTTT
size: once; V: TRBV5-6; D: .; J: TRBJ2-1; CDR3: CASSGERYNEQFF; DNA: TGTGCCAGCAGCGGGGAGAGGTACAATGAGCAGTTCTTC
size: .; V: TRBV19; D: TRBD1; J: TRBJ1-5; CDR3: CASSPRDRAGQPQHF; DNA: TGTGCCAGTAGTCCCCGGGACAGGGCGGGGCAGCCCCAGCATTTT
size: .; V: TRBV7-8; D: .; J: TRBJ2-7; CDR3: CASSSEETEQYF; DNA: TGTGCCAGCAGCAGCGAGGAGACCGAGCAGTACTTC
size: .; V: TRBV30; D: TRBD1; J: TRBJ1-1; CDR3: CAGTGGFNTEAFF; DNA: TGTGCCGGGACAGGGGGATTCAACACTGAAGCTTTCTTT